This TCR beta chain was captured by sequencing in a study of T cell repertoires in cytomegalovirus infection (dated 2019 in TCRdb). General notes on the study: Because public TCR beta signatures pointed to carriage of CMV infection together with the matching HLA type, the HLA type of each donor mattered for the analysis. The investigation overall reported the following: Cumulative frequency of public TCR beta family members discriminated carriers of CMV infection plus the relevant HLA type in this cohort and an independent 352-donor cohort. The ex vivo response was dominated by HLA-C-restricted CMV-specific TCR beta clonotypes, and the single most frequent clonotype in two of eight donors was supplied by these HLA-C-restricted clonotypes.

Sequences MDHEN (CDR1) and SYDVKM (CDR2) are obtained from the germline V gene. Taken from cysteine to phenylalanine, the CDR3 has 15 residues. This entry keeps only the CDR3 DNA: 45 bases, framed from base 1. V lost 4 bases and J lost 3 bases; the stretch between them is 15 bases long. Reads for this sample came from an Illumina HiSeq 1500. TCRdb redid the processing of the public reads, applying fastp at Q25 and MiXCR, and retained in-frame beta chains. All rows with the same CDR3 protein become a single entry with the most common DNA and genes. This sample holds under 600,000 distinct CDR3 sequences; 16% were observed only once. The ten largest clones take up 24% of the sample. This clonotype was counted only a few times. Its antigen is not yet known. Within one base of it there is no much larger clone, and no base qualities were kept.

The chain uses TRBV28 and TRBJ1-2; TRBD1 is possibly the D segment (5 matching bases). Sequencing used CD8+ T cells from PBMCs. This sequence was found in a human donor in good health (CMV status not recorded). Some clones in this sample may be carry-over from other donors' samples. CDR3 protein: CASSSRTSADYGYTF. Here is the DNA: TGTGCCAGCAGTTCGAGGACATCCGCAGACTATGGCTACACCTTC.